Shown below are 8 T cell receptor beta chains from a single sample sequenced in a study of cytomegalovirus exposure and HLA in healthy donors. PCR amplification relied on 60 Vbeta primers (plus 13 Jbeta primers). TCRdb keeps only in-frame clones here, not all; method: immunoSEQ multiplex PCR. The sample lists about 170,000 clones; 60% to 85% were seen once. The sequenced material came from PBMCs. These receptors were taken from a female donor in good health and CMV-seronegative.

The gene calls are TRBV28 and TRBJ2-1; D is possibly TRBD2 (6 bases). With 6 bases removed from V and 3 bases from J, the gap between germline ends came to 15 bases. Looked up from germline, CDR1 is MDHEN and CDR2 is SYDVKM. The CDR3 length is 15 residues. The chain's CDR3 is CASRGRGTLYNEQFF. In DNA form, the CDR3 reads TGTGCCAGCAGGGGTCGCGGGACCCTCTACAATGAGCAGTTCTTC.

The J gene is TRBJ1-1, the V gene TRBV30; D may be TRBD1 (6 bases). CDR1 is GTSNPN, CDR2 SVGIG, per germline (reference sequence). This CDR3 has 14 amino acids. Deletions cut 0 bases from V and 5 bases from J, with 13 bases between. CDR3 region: CAWSVQGRGTEAFF. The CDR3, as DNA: TGTGCCTGGAGTGTACAGGGAAGGGGAACTGAAGCTTTCTTT.

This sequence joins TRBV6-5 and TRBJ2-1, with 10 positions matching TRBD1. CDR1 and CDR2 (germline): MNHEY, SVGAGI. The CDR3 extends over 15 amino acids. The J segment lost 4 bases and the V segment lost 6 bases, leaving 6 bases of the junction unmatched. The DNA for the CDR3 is TGTGCCAGCAGCGTCCCGGGACAGGGGTACAATGAGCAGTTCTTC. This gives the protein CASSVPGQGYNEQFF.

The CDR3 loop reads CASSLDGGGGAGTEAFF. CDR3 nucleotides: TGCGCCAGCAGCTTGGATGGAGGGGGCGGGGCGGGCACTGAAGCTTTCTTT. This rearrangement joins TRBV5-1 to TRBJ1-1; 7 bases fit TRBD1. After removal of 0 bases from V and 4 bases from J, the junction contained 12 bases not matched to a gene. Germline V lookup: CDR1 SGHRS, CDR2 YFSETQ. The CDR3 spans 17 residues.

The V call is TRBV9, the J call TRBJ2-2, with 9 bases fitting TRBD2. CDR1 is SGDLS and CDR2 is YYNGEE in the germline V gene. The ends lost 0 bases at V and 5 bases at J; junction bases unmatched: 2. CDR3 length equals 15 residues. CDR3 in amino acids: CASSVGLAGTGELFF. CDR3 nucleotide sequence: TGTGCCAGCAGCGTAGGGCTAGCGGGGACCGGGGAGCTGTTTTTT.

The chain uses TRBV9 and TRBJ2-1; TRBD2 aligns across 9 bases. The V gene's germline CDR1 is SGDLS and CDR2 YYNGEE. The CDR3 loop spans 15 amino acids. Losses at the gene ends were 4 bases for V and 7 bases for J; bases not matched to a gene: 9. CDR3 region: CASSFQAGGGNEQFF. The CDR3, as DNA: TGTGCCAGCAGCTTCCAAGCGGGGGGAGGTAATGAGCAGTTCTTC. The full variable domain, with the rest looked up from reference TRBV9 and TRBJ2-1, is DSGVTQTPKHLITATGQRVTLRCSPRSGDLSVYWYQQSLDQGLQFLIQYYNGEERAKGNILERFSAQQFPDLHSELNLSSLELGDSALYFCASSFQAGGGNEQFFGPGTRLTVL.

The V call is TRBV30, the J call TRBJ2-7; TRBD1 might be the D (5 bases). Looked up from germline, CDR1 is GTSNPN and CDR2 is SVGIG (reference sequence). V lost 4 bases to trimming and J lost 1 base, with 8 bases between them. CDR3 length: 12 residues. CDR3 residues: CAWKGQSYEQYF. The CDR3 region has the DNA TGTGCCTGGAAGGGGCAGTCCTACGAGCAGTACTTC.

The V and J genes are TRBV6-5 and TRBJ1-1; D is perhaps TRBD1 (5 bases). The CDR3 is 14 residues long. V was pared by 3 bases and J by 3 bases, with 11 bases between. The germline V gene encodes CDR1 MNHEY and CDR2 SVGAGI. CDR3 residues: CASSYRRVDTEAFF. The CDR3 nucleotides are TGTGCCAGCAGTTATCGCAGGGTCGACACTGAAGCTTTCTTT.